This record covers a single T cell receptor beta chain. Its antigen is still unknown. TCRalpha and TCRbeta libraries used 5'RACE with constant-segment primers and UMIs. From the 5' RACE reads, TCRdb called clonotypes with MiXCR, one entry per CDR3 protein. The table records around 100,000 distinct CDR3 sequences, around 10% of them present only once. The data were obtained in a study of T-cell memory formation after mild COVID-19. Turning to the study itself: For the most part, TCR clusters were specific to one donor.

Broader study findings: Memory sampled before infection contained some responding clones, suggesting cross-reactive memory joined. Mainly in CM and EM were contracting CD4+ clones; CD8+ were in EMRA.

V was pared by 0 bases and J by 4 bases, with 11 bases of the junction left unmatched. This CDR3 has 17 amino acids. Germline lookup yields CDR1 SGHDT and CDR2 YYEEEE. The chain joins TRBV5-6 to TRBJ2-7; 9 bases are shared with TRBD1. The source is a man younger than 35 who had mild COVID-19 (a few samples of this study predate the infection). Cell type and time point are not known. The sequencing input was PBMCs or a T cell subset sorted from them (not recorded which). CDR3 protein: CASSLGRIAGQGYEQYF. The CDR3 DNA reads as TGTGCCAGCAGCTTGGGACGGATTGCGGGACAGGGTTACGAGCAGTACTTC.